The sample holds a few counts of the clone carrying this TCR beta chain. Its antigen is undetermined. This record comes from a study of identical twins. The study's findings and limits: Insertions ran lower in abundant cord blood beta clonotypes, though not in memory repertoires.

Template switching supplied a universal primer site; unique molecular identifiers were carried on the cDNA. MiXCR was run by TCRdb on the 5' RACE reads, yielding one entry per CDR3 protein. Among 100,000 or so distinct CDR3 sequences listed, 5.9% were seen once. This CDR3 region has 14 residues. Sequencing was carried out using memory T cells sorted from blood. The V gene is TRBV21-1, the J gene TRBJ1-2; the table's TRBD1 call for D was not verified on the DNA. TRBV21-1 constitutes a pseudogene. The receptor comes from a woman aged 45-65 years in good health. This chain's CDR3 is CASFWGQARYGYTF. CDR3 sequence (DNA): TGTGCCAGCTTTTGGGGACAGGCCCGATATGGCTACACCTTC.